These 25 T cell receptor beta chains were all obtained from the same sample, sequenced in a study of shared clonotypes between healthy human individuals (TCRdb year 2020). Libraries were constructed by the immunoSEQ multiplex PCR assay. TCRdb stores this immuneACCESS table with in-frame sequences only. Part of the clones is absent; in the studies checked, under half of the shortfall reflects unresolved V genes, and no reason is known for the rest. The sample table contains about 1 million clones; only one count was recorded for about 77% of them. The top ten clonotypes cover over 1.3% of the sample. Sequenced input: memory CD4+ T cells sorted from blood. Interpreted using the paper, the cell subset or site label stands for: CD45RA-negative fraction. These receptors all come from a man aged 18 to 35 in good health.

This clone occurred a few times. V is TRBV19 and J is TRBJ1-1, with 12 bases that match TRBD1. The V gene end was trimmed by 3 bases and the J gene end by 2 bases; junction bases not matched to a gene: 4. Germline lookup yields CDR1 LNHDA and CDR2 SQIVND (reference sequence). This CDR3 is 16 amino acids long. The CDR3 reads CASSIGTGGGNTEAFF. The DNA of the CDR3 is TGTGCCAGTAGTATCGGGACAGGGGGCGGAAACACTGAAGCTTTCTTT.

V usage is TRBV7-9 and J usage is TRBJ2-3; 12 bases map to TRBD2. The CDR3 has 19 residues. Germline V gives CDR1 SEHNR, CDR2 FQNEAQ (reference sequence). Losses at the gene ends were 1 base for V and 1 base for J; bases not matched to a gene: 9. CDR3 bases: TGTGCCAGCAGCTTAGGTACCCTAGCGGGGGGGCCGGGCACAGATACGCAGTATTTT. Translation gives CASSLGTLAGGPGTDTQYF.

This clone is a singleton in its sample. The rearrangement joins TRBV5-4 to TRBJ2-6; D is ambiguous. V shed 6 bases and J shed 3 bases, with 19 bases lying between them. Germline CDR1 and CDR2: SGHNT and YYREEE (reference sequence). There are 17 residues in the CDR3. The CDR3 loop is CASTPPGILGGANVLTF. The CDR3 nucleotides read TGTGCCAGCACTCCCCCGGGCATTTTGGGTGGGGCCAACGTCCTGACTTTC. The whole variable domain, filled in from reference TRBV5-4 and TRBJ2-6, reads ETGVTQSPTHLIKTRGQQVTLRCSSQSGHNTVSWYQQALGQGPQFIFQYYREEENGRGNFPPRFSGLQFPNYSSELNVNALELDDSALYLCASTPPGILGGANVLTFGAGSRLTVL.

The genes are TRBV13 and TRBJ1-1; TRBD1 is a possible D gene (6 bases). The germline CDR1 and CDR2 sequences are PRHDT and FYEKMQ (reference sequence). This CDR3 comprises 14 residues. V lost 2 bases and J lost 0, with 7 bases in between. The CDR3 protein is CASSLSGVNTEAFF. DNA of the CDR3: TGTGCCAGCAGCTTATCAGGGGTGAACACTGAAGCTTTCTTT. The complete variable domain, with remaining parts taken from reference TRBV13 and TRBJ1-1, reads AAGVIQSPRHLIKEKRETATLKCYPIPRHDTVYWYQQGPGQDPQFLISFYEKMQSDKGSIPDRFSAQQFSDYHSELNMSSLELGDSALYFCASSLSGVNTEAFFGQGTRLTVV.

This chain links TRBV14 with TRBJ1-6; 8 bases match TRBD1. The CDR3 runs to 21 residues. V shed 0 bases, J shed 0 bases, and the junction held 13 bases outside the gene matches. From germline, CDR1 is SGHDN and CDR2 FVKESK. The CDR3 coding sequence is TGTGCCAGCAGCCAAGAGCGGTCACCGGGACAGGTGATCTCCTATAATTCACCCCTCCACTTT. Its protein is CASSQERSPGQVISYNSPLHF.

This clone was observed a handful of times. The J gene is TRBJ1-4, the V gene TRBV4-2; D unclear. Trimming removed 0 bases at V and 7 bases at J, with 15 bases between. The CDR3 spans 16 residues. The germline gives CDR1 LGHNA, CDR2 YNFKEQ. CDR3 in DNA: TGTGCCAGCAGCCAAGAAGGAGGAATGGCTCGTGAAAAACTGTTTTTT. Its protein product is CASSQEGGMAREKLFF.

This clone was recorded only once. J is TRBJ2-7 and V is TRBV27, with D perhaps matching TRBD1 or TRBD2 (6 bases each). CDR1 and CDR2 from the germline V gene are MNHEY and SMNVEV (reference sequence). This CDR3 spans 13 amino acids. V was cut by 8 bases and J by 7 bases, with 18 bases left in between. The CDR3 loop reads CASLAQGAGEQYF. CDR3 DNA sequence: TGTGCCAGCTTGGCACAGGGCGCGGGGGAGCAGTACTTC.

The rearrangement uses TRBV11-2 and TRBJ2-3; 8 nucleotides match TRBD2. J was trimmed by 3 bases and V by 5 bases; bases with no gene match: 7. This CDR3 comprises 15 residues. The V gene's germline CDR1 is SGHAT and CDR2 FQNNGV. CDR3 sequence: CASSPRVAGTDTQYF. CDR3 bases: TGTGCCAGCAGCCCCAGGGTAGCGGGGACAGATACGCAGTATTTT.

This chain connects TRBV30 to TRBJ2-7; D unresolved. Germline loops: CDR1 GTSNPN, CDR2 SVGIG (reference sequence). V lost 4 bases to trimming and J lost 7 bases, with 20 bases between them. The CDR3 totals 14 residues. CDR3 sequence (DNA): TGTGCCTGGAATCTAGGGATTCGCTCAGGAGAGCAGTACTTC. Protein sequence: CAWNLGIRSGEQYF.

This chain links TRBV4-1 with TRBJ2-1; D perhaps matches TRBD2 (6 bases). The CDR3 length is 16 residues. Germline CDR1 MGHRA, CDR2 YSYEKL. With 1 base removed from V and 7 bases from J, the gap between germline ends came to 17 bases. Here the CDR3 DNA reads TGCGCCAGCAGCCAAGTCCCCGGGACTGCGCTAAATGAGCAGTTCTTC. This sequence encodes CASSQVPGTALNEQFF.

The chain recombines TRBV5-1 with TRBJ2-3; D is possibly TRBD2 (6 bases). Germline V CDR1 and CDR2: SGHRS, YFSETQ. This CDR3 has 14 residues. The V end lost 0 bases, the J end lost 8 bases, and 13 bases lay between the germline ends. CDR3 residues: CASSLGVKEGTQYF. Here the CDR3 DNA reads TGCGCCAGCAGCTTGGGGGTGAAGGAGGGTACGCAGTATTTT. The full variable domain, rest sourced from reference TRBV5-1 and TRBJ2-3, is KAGVTQTPRYLIKTRGQQVTLSCSPISGHRSVSWYQQTPGQGLQFLFEYFSETQRNKGNFPGRFSGRQFSNSRSEMNVSTLELGDSALYLCASSLGVKEGTQYFGPGTRLTVL.

The V call is TRBV14, the J call TRBJ1-2; D is unresolved. CDR3 length: 12 residues. V lost 0 bases and J lost 8, with 7 bases in between. CDR1 is SGHDN, CDR2 FVKESK, per germline. CDR3 region: CASSQERLGYTF. The CDR3 region has the DNA TGTGCCAGCAGCCAAGAAAGACTGGGCTACACCTTC.

The chain employs TRBV4-1 and TRBJ2-7; a possible D gene is TRBD1 (6 bases). The CDR3 extends over 16 amino acids. Trimming stripped 0 bases from V and 6 bases from J, with 18 bases between. Germline-derived CDR1 and CDR2 are MGHRA and YSYEKL. CDR3 sequence: CASSQELRLGGGEQYF. The CDR3 DNA is TGCGCCAGCAGCCAAGAACTCCGGCTAGGGGGTGGCGAGCAGTACTTC.

The chain couples TRBV4-3 to TRBJ1-2; D is unclear. Per germline, CDR1 LGHNA and CDR2 YSLEER. The CDR3 has 13 amino acids. V was shortened by 0 bases and J by 4 bases, with 6 bases between the two germline ends. The CDR3 DNA reads TGCGCCAGCAGCCAAGATCAAGGCTATGGCTACACCTTC. This sequence encodes CASSQDQGYGYTF.

The chain has TRBV28 and TRBJ2-5; 7 nucleotides align to TRBD2. The CDR3 contains 13 residues. V shed 3 bases, J shed 7 bases, and the junction held 5 bases outside the gene matches. Germline V lookup: CDR1 MDHEN, CDR2 SYDVKM. As DNA, the CDR3 is TGTGCCAGCAGTTTTAAGCGGGGACGGACCCAGTACTTC. This codes for CASSFKRGRTQYF.

The gene calls are TRBV5-6 and TRBJ2-7, with TRBD2 identical over 8 bases. The CDR3 runs 14 residues. Germline V lookup: CDR1 SGHDT, CDR2 YYEEEE. V dropped 3 bases and J dropped 1; count of bases not matched to a gene: 3. The CDR3 DNA reads TGTGCCAGCAGCTCGCGGGGGGCGTCCTACGAGCAGTACTTC. As protein: CASSSRGASYEQYF.

This clone was recorded only once. Written as DNA, the CDR3 is TGTGCCAGCAGTCCCGGGCCCTCCCCAGCTTTCTTT. Translating gives CASSPGPSPAFF. V usage is TRBV27 and J usage is TRBJ1-1, with D unresolved. The germline V gene encodes CDR1 MNHEY and CDR2 SMNVEV (reference sequence). The CDR3 is 12 amino acids. V was cut by 5 bases and J by 10 bases, with 14 bases left in between.

About this clone: At one of its ends the junction is not consistent with the germline gene, which may arise from a read error. The chain links TRBV28 to TRBJ2-1; the D gene is possibly TRBD1 (6 bases). The germline V gene has CDR1 MDHEN and CDR2 SYDVKM. This CDR3 contains 15 residues. CDR3 DNA sequence: TGTGCCAGCAAACTAGGGGGACACTCCGACAATGAGCAGTTCTTC. Its translation: CASKLGGHSDNEQFF.

The chain links TRBV6-1 to TRBJ2-5, with 8 bases lining up with TRBD2. This CDR3 comprises 15 residues. V was pared by 7 bases and J by 5 bases, with 12 bases of the junction left unmatched. The germline gives CDR1 MNHNS, CDR2 SASEGT. The CDR3 coding sequence is TGTGCCAGCAAATACCTTAGCGGGGCGGTTGAGACCCAGTACTTC. Translating it yields CASKYLSGAVETQYF.

This chain connects TRBV5-4 to TRBJ1-6; 7 bases are a match to TRBD1. After removal of 0 bases from V and 10 bases from J, the junction contained 10 bases not matched to a gene. The length of the CDR3 is 16 residues. In germline, CDR1 is SGHNT, CDR2 YYREEE (reference sequence). In DNA, the CDR3 is TGTGCCAGCAGCTTGGAAGGGGGCAATCTTCGCTCACCCCTCCACTTT. Protein sequence: CASSLEGGNLRSPLHF.

The chain uses TRBV28 and TRBJ2-5, with TRBD2 identical over 9 bases. The CDR3 extends over 16 amino acids. Germline loops: CDR1 MDHEN, CDR2 SYDVKM. V gave up 6 bases and J gave up 2 bases; unmatched junction bases: 10. CDR3 bases: TGTGCCAGCAGCCCCTCCGGGACTAGCTGGCAAGAGACCCAGTACTTC. It translates to CASSPSGTSWQETQYF.

J is TRBJ1-4 and V is TRBV7-9, with D possibly matching TRBD1 (6 bases). There are 13 residues in the CDR3. CDR1 and CDR2 from the germline V gene are SEHNR and FQNEAQ (reference sequence). With 5 bases removed from V and 5 bases from J, the gap between germline ends came to 9 bases. Written as DNA, the CDR3 is TGTGCCAGCAGCCCGGGACAAAATGAAAAACTGTTTTTT. Its protein product is CASSPGQNEKLFF.

The chain links TRBV30 to TRBJ2-5; D is ambiguous. Per the germline V gene, CDR1 is GTSNPN and CDR2 is SVGIG (reference sequence). The CDR3 is 14 residues long. Deletions cut 0 bases from V and 2 bases from J, with 10 bases between. The chain's CDR3 is CAWSVNSLQETQYF. The CDR3 nucleotides are TGTGCCTGGAGTGTTAACAGCCTGCAAGAGACCCAGTACTTC.

Points on this clone: The identical CDR3 is also encoded by other nucleotide sequences in the sample. The chain joins TRBV4-1 to TRBJ2-7; 10 nucleotides align to TRBD1. V trimming: 3 bases; J trimming: 2 bases; junction bases outside the gene matches: 4. Germline CDR1 is MGHRA and CDR2 is YSYEKL. The CDR3 runs 15 residues. DNA for the CDR3: TGCGCCAGCAGCCAGGGACAGGGGAATCCCTACGAGCAGTACTTC. This encodes CASSQGQGNPYEQYF.

The chain recombines TRBV5-1 with TRBJ1-1; 9 bases are shared with TRBD1. Looked up from germline, CDR1 is SGHRS and CDR2 is YFSETQ. Germline trimming cut 3 bases from V and 3 bases from J; bases unmatched to any gene: 0. The CDR3 loop spans 13 amino acids. Here the CDR3 DNA reads TGCGCCAGCAGCTGGGACAGGGACACTGAAGCTTTCTTT. Its translation is CASSWDRDTEAFF.